The 18 T cell receptor beta chains given below trace back to one sample, sequenced in a study of blood T cell repertoires in COVID-19. Profiling relied on immunoSEQ multiplex PCR, and the TCRdb table lists in-frame clones only, not all of them. The sample lists roughly 15,000 clones; roughly three quarters were seen once. Material for sequencing was peripheral blood. The receptors were gathered from a man aged 60 to 69 with acute or convalescent COVID-19.

V gene TRBV29-1 combines with J gene TRBJ2-3, with TRBD2 identical over 8 bases. Germline V gene lookup returns CDR1 SQVTM and CDR2 ANQGSEA. The CDR3 extends over 14 amino acids. Germline trimming cut 3 bases from V and 4 bases from J; bases unmatched to any gene: 6. The CDR3, as DNA: TGCAGCGTTGAGGCGGGACTAGTATCAGATACGCAGTATTTT. It specifies CSVEAGLVSDTQYF.

This chain links TRBV6-6 with TRBJ2-7, with a weak D call TRBD1 (6 bases). The V and J ends lost 5 bases and 6 bases respectively, with 14 bases between them. Germline CDR1 and CDR2: MNHNY and SVGAGI (reference sequence). The CDR3 has 13 amino acids. The CDR3 loop reads CASSTSGQTEQYF. Here the CDR3 DNA reads TGTGCCAGCAGTACCTCCGGACAGACCGAGCAGTACTTC.

V and J are TRBV19 and TRBJ2-3, with 11 bases fitting TRBD2. The CDR3 is 17 amino acids. In germline, CDR1 is LNHDA, CDR2 SQIVND (reference sequence). V dropped 7 bases and J dropped 5; count of bases not matched to a gene: 14. CDR3 in amino acids: CASTSLTVAGGQDTQYF. The CDR3 DNA follows: TGTGCCAGTACCTCTCTGACGGTAGCGGGGGGGCAAGATACGCAGTATTTT. The complete variable domain, with remaining parts taken from reference TRBV19 and TRBJ2-3, reads DGGITQSPKYLFRKEGQNVTLSCEQNLNHDAMYWYRQDPGQGLRLIYYSQIVNDFQKGDIAEGYSVSREKKESFPLTVTSAQKNPTAFYLCASTSLTVAGGQDTQYFGPGTRLTVL.

The genes are TRBV5-5 and TRBJ1-3; unclear D gene. Trimming removed 1 base at V and 0 bases at J, with 8 bases between. The V gene's germline CDR1 is SGHKS and CDR2 YYEKEE (reference sequence). The CDR3 covers 15 residues. The DNA of the CDR3 is TGTGCCAGCAGCTTGACTAGTTTCTCTGGAAACACCATATATTTT. Translation gives CASSLTSFSGNTIYF. Full variable domain (rest looked up from reference TRBV5-5 and TRBJ1-3): DAGVTQSPTHLIKTRGQQVTLRCSPISGHKSVSWYQQVLGQGPQFIFQYYEKEERGRGNFPDRFSARQFPNYSSELNVNALLLGDSALYLCASSLTSFSGNTIYFGEGSWLTVV.

J is TRBJ1-1 and V is TRBV4-3; no clear D gene. The CDR3 is made up of 13 amino acids. The germline V gene has CDR1 LGHNA and CDR2 YSLEER. Trimming removed 2 bases from V and 1 base from J, with 5 bases in between. The CDR3 is CASSQTSNTEAFF. Written as DNA, the CDR3 is TGCGCCAGCAGCCAAACATCGAACACTGAAGCTTTCTTT.

This sequence joins TRBV27 and TRBJ1-2, with a possible D match to TRBD1 (5 bases). CDR3 length equals 15 residues. Trimming took off 2 bases at V and 4 bases at J, with 14 bases between the two ends. The germline V gene has CDR1 MNHEY and CDR2 SMNVEV (reference sequence). CDR3: CASSLTTASSYGYTF. The CDR3 bases are TGTGCCAGCAGTTTAACGACAGCATCTTCCTATGGCTACACCTTC.

This clone was found a few times. The V and J genes are TRBV5-1 and TRBJ2-2, with TRBD1 identical over 12 bases. The V gene end was trimmed by 5 bases and the J gene end by 5 bases; junction bases not matched to a gene: 7. Germline lookup yields CDR1 SGHRS and CDR2 YFSETQ. The CDR3 spans 16 residues. CDR3 loop: CASSPGTGGITGELFF. For the CDR3, the DNA is TGCGCCAGCAGTCCTGGGACAGGGGGCATAACCGGGGAGCTGTTTTTT.

The chain has TRBV11-2 and TRBJ2-1; 10 bases are shared with TRBD2. The CDR3 consists of 16 residues. V lost 4 bases to trimming and J lost 2 bases; unmatched junction nucleotides: 5. The germline CDR1 and CDR2 sequences are SGHAT and FQNNGV. The CDR3 DNA sequence: TGTGCCAGCAGCTCCCGAAGCGGGAGGGCCTACAATGAGCAGTTCTTC. It translates to CASSSRSGRAYNEQFF. Filled out from reference TRBV11-2 and TRBJ2-1, the complete variable domain reads EAGVAQSPRYKIIEKRQSVAFWCNPISGHATLYWYQQILGQGPKLLIQFQNNGVVDDSQLPKDRFSAERLKGVDSTLKIQPAKLEDSAVYLCASSSRSGRAYNEQFFGPGTRLTVL.

The chain links TRBV7-2 to TRBJ1-1; D remains unclear. V gave up 1 base and J gave up 4 bases, with 10 bases separating them. The CDR3 extends over 14 amino acids. Germline V gene lookup returns CDR1 SGHTA and CDR2 FQGNSA. This CDR3 is CASSLEGGFTEAFF. The CDR3 bases are TGTGCCAGCAGCTTAGAAGGAGGATTCACTGAAGCTTTCTTT.

The rearrangement links TRBV18 to TRBJ2-1, with D perhaps TRBD2 (5 bases). Trimming cost V 6 bases and J 9 bases, with 12 bases left between them. Germline CDR1 reads KGHSH; CDR2 reads LQKENI. The CDR3 sequence is 12 residues long. The DNA of the CDR3 is TGTGCCAGCTCTAGCGAGGCCGTTGAGCAGTTCTTC. Translating gives CASSSEAVEQFF.

The chain employs TRBV11-2 and TRBJ2-7; 10 bases are a match to TRBD2. Germline V gene lookup returns CDR1 SGHAT and CDR2 FQNNGV. With 5 bases clipped from V and 1 base from J, the junction kept 11 bases outside the gene matches. The CDR3 is made up of 17 amino acids. The CDR3 loop is CASSTRHGTSVSYEQYF. CDR3 nucleotides: TGTGCCAGCAGCACCCGCCACGGGACTAGCGTATCCTACGAGCAGTACTTC.

This clone was counted once. The chain uses TRBV14 and TRBJ1-6, with D unclear. Germline lookup yields CDR1 SGHDN and CDR2 FVKESK. The CDR3 is 13 amino acids. V shed 8 bases and J shed 6 bases, with 11 bases lying between them. The CDR3 reads CASASHGNSPLHF. The CDR3 DNA follows: TGTGCCAGCGCAAGTCACGGTAATTCACCCCTCCACTTT.

The chain uses TRBV27 and TRBJ1-5, with 10 bases matching TRBD1. Germline V gene data show CDR1 as MNHEY and CDR2 as SMNVEV (reference sequence). The J segment lost 0 bases and the V segment lost 6 bases, leaving 5 bases of the junction unmatched. CDR3 length: 16 residues. The CDR3, as DNA: TGTGCCAGCAGGGAAGGGACAGGGGTTAGCAATCAGCCCCAGCATTTT. It encodes CASREGTGVSNQPQHF.

CDR3 nucleotide sequence: TGTGCCATCAGGGCTGGCTCTGGGGCCAACGTCCTGACTTTC. Its protein is CAIRAGSGANVLTF. The chain combines TRBV10-3 with TRBJ2-6; D gene ambiguous. The CDR3 sequence is 14 residues long. V was clipped by 6 bases and J by 0 bases, with 6 bases between them. Germline loops: CDR1 ENHRY, CDR2 SYGVKD.

The gene calls are TRBV9 and TRBJ1-2; D is unclear. The CDR3 extends over 11 amino acids. Per germline, CDR1 SGDLS and CDR2 YYNGEE. V lost 6 bases to trimming and J lost 1 base, with 4 bases between them. CDR3 sequence reads: CASTDNYGYTF. CDR3 in DNA: TGTGCCAGCACAGATAACTATGGCTACACCTTC.

The CDR3 DNA is TGTGCCAGCAGTAGCGGGACGAACACTGAAGCTTTCTTT. It yields the protein CASSSGTNTEAFF. The chain couples TRBV6-4 to TRBJ1-1; TRBD1 might be the D (5 bases). CDR3 size: 13 residues. V was pared by 5 bases and J by 1 base, with 8 bases between. Germline CDR1 and CDR2: MRHNA and SNTAGT.

This clone appeared a few times. Other nucleotide sequences in the sample specify the same CDR3. CDR3 region: CATSRDPTGSGNTIYF. The CDR3 nucleotides read TGTGCCACCAGCAGAGACCCGACAGGGTCTGGAAACACCATATATTTT. This chain uses TRBV15 with TRBJ1-3; TRBD1 matches at 7 bases. Trimming took 0 bases from V and 1 from J; bases not matched to a gene: 3. CDR3 length: 16 amino acids. From germline, CDR1 is LNHNV and CDR2 YYDKDF (reference sequence).

By share, this clone counts as medium-sized (0.01 to 0.1%). This chain links TRBV5-1 with TRBJ1-2; a weak D match, TRBD1 (6 bases). The V gene's germline CDR1 is SGHRS and CDR2 YFSETQ. The CDR3 is 15 residues long. V lost 5 bases, J lost 5 bases, and 19 bases lay in between. The CDR3 sequence is CASREDSVVRYGYTF. CDR3 bases: TGCGCCAGCAGGGAGGACAGCGTCGTTCGGTATGGCTACACCTTC.